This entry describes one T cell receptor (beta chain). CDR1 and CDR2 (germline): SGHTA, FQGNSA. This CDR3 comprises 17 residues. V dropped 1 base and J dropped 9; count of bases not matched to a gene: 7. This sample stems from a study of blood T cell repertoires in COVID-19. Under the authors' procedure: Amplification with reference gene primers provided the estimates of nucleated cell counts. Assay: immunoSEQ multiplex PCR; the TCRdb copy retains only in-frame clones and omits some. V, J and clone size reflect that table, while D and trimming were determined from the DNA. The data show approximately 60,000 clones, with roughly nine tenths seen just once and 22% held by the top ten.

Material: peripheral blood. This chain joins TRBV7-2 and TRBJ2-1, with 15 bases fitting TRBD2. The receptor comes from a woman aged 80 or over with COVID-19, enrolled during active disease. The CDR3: CASSLDVRTSGGGEQFF. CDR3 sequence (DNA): TGTGCCAGCAGCTTAGATGTTCGGACTAGCGGGGGGGGTGAGCAGTTCTTC. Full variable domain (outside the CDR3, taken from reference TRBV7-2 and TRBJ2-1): GAGVSQSPSNKVTEKGKDVELRCDPISGHTALYWYRQSLGQGLEFLIYFQGNSAPDKSGLPSDRFSAERTGGSVSTLTIQRTQQEDSAVYLCASSLDVRTSGGGEQFFGPGTRLTVL.